The sequence of this T cell receptor beta chain was determined in a study of HIV-infected patients and healthy controls (dated by TCRdb to 2014 to 2015). This clonotype was observed many times. There is no known antigen for this receptor. No much larger clone exists at a distance of one base, and base qualities are not known. The CDR3 sequence holds 17 residues, the cysteine and phenylalanine included. Just CDR3 DNA is preserved here, 51 bases in frame from base 1. V is cut by 0 bases and J by 0 bases, and the space between the germline ends is 12 bases. The germline V gene gives CDR1 as MGHRA and CDR2 as YSYEKL. Library preparation was by 5' RACE. The sample was run on an Illumina MiSeq. Using fastp trimming at Q25 and MiXCR clonotype assembly, TCRdb reanalyzed the public sequencing data and kept in-frame beta chains. Entries that share a CDR3 protein sequence are merged under the most common genes and DNA. The sample data list approximately 64,000 distinct CDR3 sequences, and 15% to 20% of these were observed just once. The ten most abundant clones make up more than 1.2% of the sample.

The chain uses TRBV4-1 and TRBJ2-1; the D gene is perhaps TRBD2, from 7 matching bases. The sample consisted of CD4+ T cells from blood. The receptor comes from a human donor in good health. The encoded CDR3 is CASSQDRGTTSYNEQFF. The bases read TGCGCCAGCAGCCAAGATAGGGGGACTACCTCCTACAATGAGCAGTTCTTC.